The 24 T cell receptor beta chains presented below share a single source sample, sequenced in a study of neoadjuvant anti-PD-1 for oral cavity cancer. The method was immunoSEQ multiplex PCR; TCRdb's version includes in-frame clones alone and lacks a portion of them. The data hold 70,000 to 95,000 clones, with roughly four fifths observed a single time. Sequenced material: PBMCs, taken before nivolumab (anti-PD-1) treatment. The receptors stem from a person aged 40 to 85 with oral cavity squamous cell carcinoma.

The chain couples TRBV6-5 to TRBJ2-1, with 7 bases fitting TRBD2. The CDR3 is 14 amino acids. The V gene end was trimmed by 10 bases and the J gene end by 4 bases; junction bases not matched to a gene: 10. Germline V lookup: CDR1 MNHEY, CDR2 SVGAGI. The CDR3 loop reads CATRAGERYNEQFF. CDR3 DNA sequence: TGTGCCACCCGGGCGGGGGAGCGGTACAATGAGCAGTTCTTC.

V gene TRBV19 combines with J gene TRBJ2-7; TRBD2 aligns across 14 bases. The V and J ends lost 9 bases and 4 bases, in that order; junction bases with no gene match: 11. This CDR3 is built from 16 residues. From germline, CDR1 is LNHDA and CDR2 SQIVND (reference sequence). The CDR3 bases are TGTGCCAGGGGGGGGAGGACTAGCGGGAGGCAATACGAGCAGTACTTC. It specifies CARGGRTSGRQYEQYF.

J is TRBJ1-2 and V is TRBV6-5, with D tentatively TRBD1 (6 bases). Germline CDR1 reads MNHEY; CDR2 reads SVGAGI. The V end was cut by 5 bases, the J end by 3 bases, with 16 bases between. This CDR3 contains 15 residues. CDR3 protein: CASSLTQAGDYGYTF. The CDR3 region has the DNA TGTGCCAGCAGTCTAACCCAGGCAGGGGACTATGGCTACACCTTC.

This rearrangement joins TRBV30 to TRBJ2-1; D is possibly TRBD2 (7 bases). Germline CDR1 is GTSNPN and CDR2 is SVGIG (reference sequence). V was pared by 0 bases and J by 15 bases, with 15 bases between. This CDR3 region has 12 residues. The CDR3 nucleotides read TGTGCCTGGAGTGTTGCGGGGGCAGCCGGGTTCTTC. Protein product: CAWSVAGAAGFF.

J is TRBJ1-5 and V is TRBV29-1, with D tentatively TRBD1 (5 bases). V was cut by 4 bases and J by 1 base, with 8 bases left in between. This CDR3 contains 13 residues. Per the germline V gene, CDR1 is SQVTM and CDR2 is ANQGSEA. The CDR3 sequence is CSVAGTSNQPQHF. CDR3 in DNA: TGCAGCGTTGCGGGGACCAGCAATCAGCCCCAGCATTTT.

The rearrangement joins TRBV6-1 to TRBJ2-7; no clear D. V lost 7 bases to trimming and J lost 3 bases, with 13 bases between them. This CDR3 is built from 13 residues. Germline V gene sequence: CDR1 MNHNS, CDR2 SASEGT. CDR3 in amino acids: CASNIGWYYEQYF. The CDR3 DNA reads TGTGCCAGCAACATTGGATGGTACTACGAGCAGTACTTC.

V usage is TRBV9 and J usage is TRBJ1-5; D uncertain. There are 15 residues in the CDR3. CDR1 is SGDLS, CDR2 YYNGEE, per germline. V gave up 0 bases and J gave up 4 bases, with 11 bases separating them. CDR3 nucleotide sequence: TGTGCCAGCAGCGTAGGGACGACCGGGAATCAGCCCCAGCATTTT. It translates to CASSVGTTGNQPQHF.

V and J are TRBV7-8 and TRBJ1-1, with a weak D call TRBD1 (5 bases). Per germline, CDR1 SGHVS and CDR2 FQNEAQ. V was clipped by 5 bases and J by 0 bases, with 13 bases between them. This CDR3 comprises 15 residues. CDR3 sequence: CASSPLGAMNTEAFF. CDR3 DNA: TGTGCCAGCAGCCCCCTCGGGGCCATGAACACTGAAGCTTTCTTT.

The genes are TRBV7-2 and TRBJ2-7, with D hard to call. The CDR3 extends over 14 amino acids. V was pared by 5 bases and J by 6 bases, with 17 bases between. CDR1 and CDR2 from the germline V gene are SGHTA and FQGNSA. CDR3 residues: CASSRPASLGEQYF. The DNA for the CDR3 is TGTGCCAGCAGCAGACCAGCCTCCCTGGGCGAGCAGTACTTC.

This chain uses TRBV15 with TRBJ1-2; 8 bases are a match to TRBD1. CDR3 length equals 15 residues. Per germline, CDR1 LNHNV and CDR2 YYDKDF (reference sequence). V dropped 0 bases and J dropped 0; count of bases not matched to a gene: 0. The CDR3 protein is CATSREDRANYGYTF. For the CDR3, the DNA is TGTGCCACCAGCAGAGAGGACAGGGCTAACTATGGCTACACCTTC.

The CDR3 DNA is TGTGCCAGTAGTCCCAAGGGAGGCGGCTACTTACTAGCGGGAGCCTCCTACGAGCAGTACTTC. It translates to CASSPKGGGYLLAGASYEQYF. This rearrangement joins TRBV19 to TRBJ2-7; 11 nucleotides agree with TRBD2. Per the germline V gene, CDR1 is LNHDA and CDR2 is SQIVND (reference sequence). The J segment lost 0 bases and the V segment lost 5 bases, leaving 21 bases of the junction unmatched. This CDR3 has 21 residues.

This clone was seen a handful of times. The rearrangement joins TRBV2 to TRBJ2-1, with 11 bases that match TRBD1. The V gene end was trimmed by 4 bases and the J gene end by 5 bases; junction bases not matched to a gene: 4. Germline-derived CDR1 and CDR2 are SNHLY and FYNNEI. The CDR3 covers 15 residues. Here the CDR3 DNA reads TGTGCCAGCAGTGGGGGACAGGGGGAAAACAATGAGCAGTTCTTC. This codes for CASSGGQGENNEQFF.

The chain is built from TRBV13 and TRBJ1-2, with 8 bases fitting TRBD1. The CDR3 spans 13 residues. The ends lost 0 bases at V and 6 bases at J; junction bases unmatched: 0. Germline values: CDR1 PRHDT, CDR2 FYEKMQ (reference sequence). The CDR3 DNA follows: TGTGCCAGCAGCTTAGGACAGGGGGATGGCTACACCTTC. Amino acids: CASSLGQGDGYTF.

The chain uses TRBV5-1 and TRBJ2-1; 14 nucleotides line up with TRBD2. The CDR3 spans 17 residues. Germline values: CDR1 SGHRS, CDR2 YFSETQ. V was clipped by 0 bases and J by 5 bases; unmatched bases: 4. CDR3: CASSLEGLAGGNNEQFF. Written as DNA, the CDR3 is TGCGCCAGCAGCTTGGAAGGACTAGCGGGGGGCAACAATGAGCAGTTCTTC.

This clone has only a few counts. The CDR3 protein is CASSPRAGPNEEQFF. The CDR3 DNA reads as TGTGCCAGTAGCCCCCGGGCGGGGCCGAATGAAGAGCAGTTCTTC. This sequence joins TRBV19 and TRBJ2-1; D is perhaps TRBD2 (6 bases). V was clipped by 6 bases and J by 10 bases, with 22 bases between them. In germline, CDR1 is LNHDA, CDR2 SQIVND (reference sequence). CDR3 length equals 15 residues.

This clone was counted only a few times. The chain links TRBV9 to TRBJ2-3, with 7 bases fitting TRBD2. Germline CDR1 SGDLS, CDR2 YYNGEE. The junction had 4 bases not matched to a gene; V was cut back by 6 bases and J by 3 bases. CDR3 length equals 13 residues. CDR3: CASNVGGTDTQYF. Here the CDR3 DNA reads TGTGCCAGCAACGTGGGAGGGACAGATACGCAGTATTTT.

The V and J genes are TRBV28 and TRBJ2-7; TRBD2 might be the D (5 bases). Germline CDR1 reads MDHEN; CDR2 reads SYDVKM. This CDR3 has 13 residues. Trimming pared 10 bases from V and 5 bases from J, leaving 18 bases between. Here the CDR3 DNA reads TGTGCCACCCTAGTAAGCCCCGGGGACGAGCAGTACTTC. Its translation: CATLVSPGDEQYF. The full variable domain, completed using reference TRBV28 and TRBJ2-7, is DVKVTQSSRYLVKRTGEKVFLECVQDMDHENMFWYRQDPGLGLRLIYFSYDVKMKEKGDIPEGYSVSREKKERFSLILESASTNQTSMYLCATLVSPGDEQYFGPGTRLTVT.

This clone occurred once. J is TRBJ1-1 and V is TRBV29-1; D is unresolved. Per the germline V gene, CDR1 is SQVTM and CDR2 is ANQGSEA. The CDR3 runs 9 residues. The germline V and J ends were trimmed by 4 bases and 7 bases, with 4 bases remaining between them. In nucleotides, the CDR3 is TGCAGCGTTGGAGGTGAAGCTTTCTTT. It is translated as CSVGGEAFF.

The chain uses TRBV28 and TRBJ2-4; 8 bases agree with TRBD2. The CDR3 has 14 residues. V was clipped by 6 bases and J by 1 base; unmatched bases: 2. Germline V gene lookup returns CDR1 MDHEN and CDR2 SYDVKM. DNA of the CDR3: TGTGCCAGCAGCCGGGAGGGGGCCAAAAACATTCAGTACTTC. Encoded protein: CASSREGAKNIQYF. Full variable domain (outside the CDR3, taken from reference TRBV28 and TRBJ2-4): DVKVTQSSRYLVKRTGEKVFLECVQDMDHENMFWYRQDPGLGLRLIYFSYDVKMKEKGDIPEGYSVSREKKERFSLILESASTNQTSMYLCASSREGAKNIQYFGAGTRLSVL.

This clone was observed a single time. The rearrangement links TRBV29-1 to TRBJ2-7; D tentatively reads TRBD1 or TRBD2 (5 bases each). Between the trimmed V and J ends, which lost 5 bases and 4 bases, there was a span of 15 bases. This CDR3 has 13 residues. Germline-derived CDR1 and CDR2 are SQVTM and ANQGSEA. The CDR3 DNA is TGCAGCGTTTCGAGCCCTGGGGGTTACGAGCAGTACTTC. Protein: CSVSSPGGYEQYF.

V and J are TRBV10-3 and TRBJ2-3, with D perhaps matching TRBD2 (6 bases). Germline V lookup: CDR1 ENHRY, CDR2 SYGVKD. V lost 4 bases and J 2 bases, leaving 10 bases between the germline ends. The CDR3 runs 14 residues. CDR3 residues: CAISVEGPTDTQYF. DNA of the CDR3: TGTGCCATCAGTGTGGAGGGCCCCACAGATACGCAGTATTTT.

The chain links TRBV10-3 to TRBJ2-1; 11 bases are a match to TRBD2. From germline, CDR1 is ENHRY and CDR2 SYGVKD. This CDR3 contains 15 residues. J gave up 6 bases and V 6 bases, and 7 bases lay outside the gene matches. CDR3 residues: CAISSGLAAANEQFF. CDR3 in DNA: TGTGCCATCAGCTCGGGACTAGCGGCCGCCAATGAGCAGTTCTTC.

The rearrangement uses TRBV6-5 and TRBJ2-3, with TRBD2 matching over 9 bases. Germline CDR1 is MNHEY and CDR2 is SVGAGI. The V segment lost 6 bases and the J segment 5 bases; nucleotides outside the gene matches: 9. CDR3 size: 15 residues. The CDR3 DNA reads TGTGCCAGCAGCTCCGGGACTAGCAAATTAGATACGCAGTATTTT. Its translation is CASSSGTSKLDTQYF.

V and J are TRBV10-1 and TRBJ1-5, with TRBD1 identical over 8 bases. Germline CDR1 and CDR2: WNHNN and SYGVQD (reference sequence). The V and J ends lost 3 bases and 2 bases, in that order; junction bases with no gene match: 6. The CDR3 runs to 16 residues. The CDR3 DNA reads as TGCGCCAGCAGTGATCCAGGGGGCGGCGGCAATCAGCCCCAGCATTTT. As protein: CASSDPGGGGNQPQHF.